This paragraph covers one TCR beta chain sequence. What it binds is unknown. This entry belongs to a study of T cell responses to AZD1222 COVID-19 vaccine. The CDR3 has 15 amino acids. The germline V gene has CDR1 KGHSH and CDR2 LQKENI. Trimming stripped 4 bases from V and 0 bases from J, with 13 bases between. Notes on the study in general: Spike-specific TCR breadth and depth rose after two AZD1222 doses. The study reported that nearly half of spike-specific TCRs target unmutated variant regions.

Assay: immunoSEQ multiplex PCR; the TCRdb copy retains only in-frame clones and omits some. The data contain roughly 50,000 clones, 80% to 90% of them singletons. V and J are TRBV18 and TRBJ2-7, with D possibly TRBD1 on 6 matching bases. The source is an adult in good health. Specimen: peripheral blood, collected on day 0 of AZD1222 vaccination. DNA for the CDR3: TGTGCCAGCTCACAAGGCCGGGACAACTCCTACGAGCAGTACTTC. This gives the protein CASSQGRDNSYEQYF.